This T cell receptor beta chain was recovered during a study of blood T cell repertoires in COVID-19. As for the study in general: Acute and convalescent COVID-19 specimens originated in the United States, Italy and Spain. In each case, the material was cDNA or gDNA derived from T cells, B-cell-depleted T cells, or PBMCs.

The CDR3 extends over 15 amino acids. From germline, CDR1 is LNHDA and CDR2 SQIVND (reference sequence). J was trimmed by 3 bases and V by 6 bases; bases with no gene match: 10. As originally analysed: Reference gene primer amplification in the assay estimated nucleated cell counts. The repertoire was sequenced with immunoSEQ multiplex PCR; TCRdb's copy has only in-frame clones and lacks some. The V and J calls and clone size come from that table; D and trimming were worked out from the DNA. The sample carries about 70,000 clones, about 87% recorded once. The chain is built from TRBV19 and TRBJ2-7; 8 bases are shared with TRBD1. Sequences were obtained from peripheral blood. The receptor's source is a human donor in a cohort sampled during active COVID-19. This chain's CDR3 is CASRKLLDRGYEQYF. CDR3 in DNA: TGTGCCAGTAGGAAGCTCCTCGACAGGGGCTACGAGCAGTACTTC.